Listed below are T cell receptor beta chains from one sample, sequenced in a study of lymphopenia after photon versus proton radiotherapy. Some clones are missing from TCRdb's copy, which holds only in-frame ones; the method was immunoSEQ multiplex PCR. The sample has 20,000 to 25,000 clones, roughly 89% seen once; the top ten hold 11%. Sequences were derived from peripheral blood, sampled from a patient treated with proton-based radiotherapy. Receptors originate from a man of 80 years or more with esophageal cancer. CDR3s include the opening cysteine and the closing phenylalanine or tryptophan. The D gene is left open where the match is weak. Size tells how often a clone was seen (once, few, many) or the class of an expanded clone, and some rows leave it out.

cdr3_nt	cdr3_aa	clone_size	v_call	d_call	j_call
TGTGCCAGCAGCTTAGGGCTGGGGCCAGGGGACTCCTACGAGCAGTACTTC	CASSLGLGPGDSYEQYF	-	TRBV5-6	-	TRBJ2-7
TGTGCCAGTAGTACGGACAGGGTGGGAGGCTACACCTTC	CASSTDRVGGYTF	-	TRBV19	TRBD1	TRBJ1-2
TGTGCCAGCAACCCTGGTCATCAAGAGACCCAGTACTTC	CASNPGHQETQYF	-	TRBV5-6	-	TRBJ2-5
TGTGCCAGCAGCTTGGCCCATTTGGAGACCCAGTACTTC	CASSLAHLETQYF	-	TRBV5-4	-	TRBJ2-5
TGTGCCAGTAGCCAGAACAGGAACGGGTACACTGAAGCTTTCTTT	CASSQNRNGYTEAFF	-	TRBV19	-	TRBJ1-1
TGTGCCAGCAGCCCTCCTTTTAGCGGAGCTAGCACAGATACGCAGTATTTT	CASSPPFSGASTDTQYF	-	TRBV9	-	TRBJ2-3
TGTGCCAGCAGCTCAGACGAGGAGGTAGAGACCCAGTACTTC	CASSSDEEVETQYF	few	TRBV5-4	-	TRBJ2-5
TGTGCCAGCAGCCAAGTGGGGGAAGACAGGGGAGGATATGGCTACACCTTC	CASSQVGEDRGGYGYTF	-	TRBV7-9	TRBD1	TRBJ1-2
TGCGCCAGCTATGTCCCAGGCGCGAACTATGGCTACACCTTC	CASYVPGANYGYTF	-	TRBV5-1	-	TRBJ1-2
TGTGCCAGCTCACCGGGACAGGGTCGGTCCGAGCAGTACTTC	CASSPGQGRSEQYF	-	TRBV18	TRBD1	TRBJ2-7
TGTGCCAGCAGCCAGCAGGGTTCGGGCTATGGCTACACCTTC	CASSQQGSGYGYTF	-	TRBV14	-	TRBJ1-2
TGTGCCAGCAGTTACTCGGCGGGAGCAGCCGGATACGAGCAGTACTTC	CASSYSAGAAGYEQYF	-	TRBV6-5	TRBD2	TRBJ2-7
TGTGCCAGCAGCTTAAGGCAGGGGGCAGGAAACACCATATATTTT	CASSLRQGAGNTIYF	-	TRBV11-2	TRBD1	TRBJ1-3
TGTGCCAGCAGCTTGTGGTTGGCGGGGGGACAGTATGATGAGCAGTTCTTC	CASSLWLAGGQYDEQFF	-	TRBV5-6	-	TRBJ2-1
TGCAGTGCTAGGGAGGGGTACGAGCAGTACTTC	CSAREGYEQYF	once	TRBV20-1	-	TRBJ2-7
TGTGCCAGCAGCGTAGGGCTAGCGGGAGGGAATGAGCAGTTCTTC	CASSVGLAGGNEQFF	-	TRBV9	TRBD2	TRBJ2-1
TGTGCCAGCAGCTTATATCGGGGACTAGCGGGGAGTTACACCGGGGAGCTGTTTTTT	CASSLYRGLAGSYTGELFF	-	TRBV7-9	TRBD2	TRBJ2-2
TGCGCCAGCGGATCAGGGTTAGCGGGAGGCAATGAGCAGTTCTTC	CASGSGLAGGNEQFF	-	TRBV10-1	TRBD2	TRBJ2-1
TGTGCCAGCAGCTTAGTGGGATCCGGCGAGCAGTACTTC	CASSLVGSGEQYF	-	TRBV7-9	-	TRBJ2-7
TGTGCCAGCAGCTTTGGGAGTCACCCCTACTCTGGAAACACCATATATTTT	CASSFGSHPYSGNTIYF	-	TRBV5-4	-	TRBJ1-3
TGTGCCAGCAGCTTGACAGGGAGGCAAACTTTCTTT	CASSLTGRQTFF	-	TRBV11-2	TRBD1	TRBJ1-1
TGTGCCAGCAGGCCCGTTCCTGGGGAGCTGTTTTTT	CASRPVPGELFF	-	TRBV27	-	TRBJ2-2
TGTGCCAGCAGCTTAGTGTCGGATTATAATGAAAAACTGTTTTTT	CASSLVSDYNEKLFF	-	TRBV7-2	-	TRBJ1-4
TGTGCCAGCAGCTCCAGACAGGGCTTACCCCTTGAGCAGTACTTC	CASSSRQGLPLEQYF	-	TRBV27	TRBD1	TRBJ2-5
TGCGCCAGCAGCTTGAGTAGCAGGGGGCTGAACACCGGGGAGCTGTTTTTT	CASSLSSRGLNTGELFF	-	TRBV5-1	TRBD1	TRBJ2-2
TGTGCCAGCAGAGGCAATGTTCAGGGGTTTAGTGAAAACATTCAGTACTTC	CASRGNVQGFSENIQYF	once	TRBV7-2	-	TRBJ2-4
TGTGCCAGCAGCTTGTCGGGTTCTTGGTCCAAAAACATTCAGTACTTC	CASSLSGSWSKNIQYF	-	TRBV7-2	-	TRBJ2-4
TGTGCTAGTGGTCCCAGCCGGAGGGAAGAGACCCAGTACTTC	CASGPSRREETQYF	-	TRBV12-5	-	TRBJ2-5
TGTGCCAGTAGTATGGACATGAACTACGAGCAGTACTTC	CASSMDMNYEQYF	once	TRBV19	-	TRBJ2-7
TGTGCCAGCAGCCCAAGACGGAACATTCAGTACTTC	CASSPRRNIQYF	-	TRBV7-2	-	TRBJ2-4
TGTGCCAGCAGCTTTACCGGGACCGTTGGAGCTTTCTTT	CASSFTGTVGAFF	-	TRBV7-2	-	TRBJ1-1
TGTGCCAGCAGGATAAGCGGGGGGGTCGCCGAGCAGTACTTC	CASRISGGVAEQYF	-	TRBV6-1	TRBD2	TRBJ2-7
TGTGCCTGGAGTGTAGGCGACAGCTCCTACGAGCAGTACTTC	CAWSVGDSSYEQYF	-	TRBV30	-	TRBJ2-7